These 28 T cell receptor beta chains came from one sample sequenced in a study of metastatic and nonmetastatic thyroid tumors. No patient received treatment before thyroid surgery. TCRdb reassembled clones from the PCR reads with MiXCR. The repertoire has some 33,000 clones, about 17% of them found once; the top ten carry under 5%. The sequencing input was blood. All receptors derive from a female donor with papillary thyroid cancer or a benign thyroid nodule (not recorded which). Some clones in this sample may be carry-over from other donors' samples.

This clone was picked up many times. The rearrangement links TRBV5-1 to TRBJ2-3; D gene uncertain. Germline V gives CDR1 SGHRS, CDR2 YFSETQ. The CDR3 sequence is 18 residues long. The V end was cut by 3 bases, the J end by 0 bases, with 20 bases between. CDR3 DNA: TGCGCCAGCAGCTCCTCAGGAGTAACCAGACCAAGCACAGATACGCAGTATTTT. It specifies CASSSSGVTRPSTDTQYF.

This clone was picked up many times. V usage is TRBV12-3 or TRBV12-4 and J usage is TRBJ1-4; perhaps TRBD1 as D (5 bases). The CDR3 is 15 amino acids. V was cut by 8 bases and J by 6 bases, with 19 bases left in between. CDR3 amino acids: CASRGDSSGYEKLFF. The CDR3 nucleotides read TGTGCCAGCCGGGGCGACAGCTCAGGGTATGAAAAACTGTTTTTT.

This clone was found many times. J is TRBJ1-2 and V is TRBV7-9; D gene ambiguous. Trimming took 1 base from V and 2 from J, leaving 8 bases between them. Germline V CDR1 and CDR2: SEHNR, FQNEAQ (reference sequence). This CDR3 spans 14 amino acids. The CDR3, as DNA: TGTGCCAGCAGCTTAGAGGATCCAAACTATGGCTACACCTTC. It yields the protein CASSLEDPNYGYTF.

This clone showed up many times. Other DNA sequences of this sample code for an identical CDR3. V and J are TRBV29-1 and TRBJ2-4, with a tentative D call TRBD2 (5 bases). Trimming took off 6 bases at V and 8 bases at J, with 17 bases between the two ends. Germline CDR1 and CDR2: SQVTM and ANQGSEA. CDR3 length: 13 amino acids. The chain's CDR3 is CSVAGIPRDIQYF. The CDR3 region has the DNA TGCAGCGTCGCCGGGATCCCGAGGGACATTCAGTACTTC. Full variable domain (missing parts from reference TRBV29-1 and TRBJ2-4): SAVISQKPSRDICQRGTSLTIQCQVDSQVTMMFWYRQQPGQSLTLIATANQGSEATYESGFVIDKFPISRPNLTFSTLTVSNMSPEDSSIYLCSVAGIPRDIQYFGAGTRLSVL.

This clone came up many times. The rearrangement joins TRBV27 to TRBJ1-2, with D tentatively TRBD1 (5 bases). Trimming took 3 bases from V and 9 from J, leaving 23 bases between them. Germline CDR1 MNHEY, CDR2 SMNVEV (reference sequence). There are 16 residues in the CDR3. The CDR3 nucleotides are TGTGCCAGCAGTTTTGGAGGCGCGGAGGGGCTTTCGAGCTACACCTTC. Encoded protein: CASSFGGAEGLSSYTF.

This clone was counted only a few times. Possible read error: a much larger clone is one base away. Other DNA sequences within the sample encode an identical CDR3. The chain uses TRBV20-1 and TRBJ2-7; a weak D match, TRBD1 (5 bases). The CDR3 totals 13 residues. The germline CDR1 and CDR2 sequences are DFQATT and SNEGSKA (reference sequence). Between the trimmed V and J ends, which lost 6 bases and 1 base, there was a span of 13 bases. The CDR3 here is CSAGPSPSYEQYF. In DNA, the CDR3 is TGCAGTGCGGGGCCCAGCCCTTCCTACGAGCAGTACTTC.

This clone appeared a single time. The chain uses TRBV20-1 and TRBJ2-3, with TRBD2 matching over 10 bases. Germline assignment: CDR1 DFQATT and CDR2 SNEGSKA (reference sequence). The CDR3 length is 15 residues. V lost 2 bases and J lost 4; bases outside the gene matches: 6. The CDR3 reads CSARTLAGEADTQYF. CDR3 nucleotide sequence: TGCAGTGCTAGAACCCTAGCGGGAGAGGCAGATACGCAGTATTTT.

This clone showed up many times. The CDR3 spells CASSLFQQETQYF. DNA for the CDR3: TGTGCCAGCAGCTTATTTCAGCAAGAGACCCAGTACTTC. The rearrangement uses TRBV7-2 and TRBJ2-5, with D hard to call. V lost 2 bases and J 2 bases, leaving 6 bases between the germline ends. This CDR3 has 13 amino acids. CDR1 is SGHTA and CDR2 is FQGNSA in the germline V gene.

Concerning this clone: A much larger clone is a single base away; this may be a read error. V gene TRBV5-4 combines with J gene TRBJ1-6; D uncertain. Germline V gene sequence: CDR1 SGHNT, CDR2 YYREEE (reference sequence). This CDR3 comprises 15 residues. In DNA form, the CDR3 reads TGTGCCAGCAGCAACGCGTCCGGGGTTTACTCACCCCTCTACTTT. Translation: CASSNASGVYSPLYF.

This clone showed up just a few times. Given a much more abundant clone one base away, this may be a read error. The J gene is TRBJ1-1, the V gene TRBV29-1, with D perhaps matching TRBD1 (5 bases). Per the germline V gene, CDR1 is SQVTM and CDR2 is ANQGSEA. CDR3 length: 10 residues. Trimming stripped 4 bases from V and 8 bases from J, with 8 bases between. The CDR3 protein is CSVVPGEAFF. CDR3 in DNA: TGCAGCGTTGTTCCAGGGGAAGCTTTCTTT.

This clone has at least ten counts. The chain couples TRBV4-3 to TRBJ2-3; 10 bases agree with TRBD2. The CDR3 has 17 amino acids. The V segment lost 1 base and the J segment 1 base; nucleotides outside the gene matches: 5. CDR1 and CDR2 from the germline V gene are LGHNA and YSLEER. The DNA for the CDR3 is TGCGCCAGCAGCCAAGTAACCGGGACTAGCGGCACAGATACGCAGTATTTT. Protein product: CASSQVTGTSGTDTQYF.

In its sample, this clone was seen many times. The V call is TRBV6-1, the J call TRBJ2-3, with TRBD2 identical over 12 bases. Unmatched junction bases numbered 8, after V lost 4 bases and J lost 0 bases. The germline V gene has CDR1 MNHNS and CDR2 SASEGT. The CDR3 length is 18 residues. The CDR3 is CASSGLAGGLISTDTQYF. The CDR3 DNA follows: TGTGCCAGCAGTGGTCTAGCGGGGGGGTTAATTAGCACAGATACGCAGTATTTT.

The V gene is TRBV6-1, the J gene TRBJ2-1; no firm D call. The V gene lost 1 base and the J gene lost 11 bases, with 18 bases spanning the gap. The germline gives CDR1 MNHNS, CDR2 SASEGT. This CDR3 is built from 15 residues. CDR3 sequence (DNA): TGTGCCAGCAGTGAAGAACTATCGGTGGTGCCCCAGCAGTTCTTC. Its protein is CASSEELSVVPQQFF.

The rearrangement joins TRBV30 to TRBJ1-2; 8 bases align to TRBD1. In germline, CDR1 is GTSNPN, CDR2 SVGIG (reference sequence). V lost 2 bases to trimming and J lost 4 bases; unmatched junction nucleotides: 3. There are 13 residues in the CDR3. CDR3 coding DNA: TGTGCCTGGAGTCCAGGGGGCACCTATGGCTACACCTTC. As protein: CAWSPGGTYGYTF.

This clone came up many times. The DNA of the CDR3 is TGCGCCAGCAGGGATCAGGGGAGTTTGAGTTCTGAAGCTTTCTTT. It yields the protein CASRDQGSLSSEAFF. V usage is TRBV5-1 and J usage is TRBJ1-1; D might be TRBD1 (6 bases). Trimming pared 5 bases from V and 6 bases from J, leaving 20 bases between. The CDR3 is 15 residues long. The germline CDR1 and CDR2 sequences are SGHRS and YFSETQ.

This clone occurred a few times. One end of the junction varies from germline; a read error may be responsible. J is TRBJ2-6 and V is TRBV6-1; possible D gene TRBD1, 5 bases. This CDR3 is 13 amino acids long. From germline, CDR1 is MNHNS and CDR2 SASEGT. The CDR3 DNA sequence: TGTGCCAGCTCCCGGTCTGGGGCCAACCTCCTGACTTTC. It encodes CASSRSGANLLTF.

This clone counts as large. The rearrangement joins TRBV4-1 to TRBJ2-5; 12 bases match TRBD2. Germline loops: CDR1 MGHRA, CDR2 YSYEKL. Losses at the gene ends were 1 base for V and 4 bases for J; bases not matched to a gene: 10. The CDR3 has 18 residues. The CDR3 DNA follows: TGCGCCAGCAGCCAAGCCCTAATGGCTAGCGGGAGGGTAGAGACCCAGTACTTC. It is translated as CASSQALMASGRVETQYF.

This clone was seen repeatedly, ten times or more. The chain links TRBV15 to TRBJ2-1; TRBD1 or TRBD2 may be the D gene (6 bases each). CDR3 length: 15 residues. The V and J ends lost 0 bases and 10 bases respectively, with 16 bases between them. Per the germline V gene, CDR1 is LNHNV and CDR2 is YYDKDF (reference sequence). The CDR3 protein is CATSRDAKGGREQFF. The DNA of the CDR3 is TGTGCCACCAGCAGAGATGCGAAGGGGGGCCGAGAGCAGTTCTTC.

This chain links TRBV4-1 with TRBJ2-7, with a tentative D call TRBD1 (6 bases). Trimming stripped 1 base from V and 4 bases from J, with 17 bases between. CDR1 is MGHRA and CDR2 is YSYEKL in the germline V gene. The CDR3 sequence is 16 residues long. The CDR3 DNA reads as TGCGCCAGCAGCCAAGTGGAGACAGGTGGACCGTACGAGCAGTACTTC. This codes for CASSQVETGGPYEQYF.

This clone has a count of ten or more. The chain carries TRBV5-6 and TRBJ2-7; tentative D call: TRBD1 (6 bases). This CDR3 spans 15 amino acids. Trimming removed 4 bases at V and 2 bases at J, with 16 bases between. Per germline, CDR1 SGHDT and CDR2 YYEEEE. The CDR3 is CASSLEWGRAYEQYF. The DNA for the CDR3 is TGTGCCAGCAGCCTAGAGTGGGGGCGCGCCTACGAGCAGTACTTC.

This chain connects TRBV20-1 to TRBJ1-2; no firm D call. CDR1 and CDR2 (germline): DFQATT, SNEGSKA (reference sequence). The length of the CDR3 is 13 residues. The V and J ends lost 0 bases and 7 bases respectively, with 12 bases between them. The CDR3 coding sequence is TGCAGTGCTAGAGATCTGGCTAAGTTTGGCTACACCTTC. Protein product: CSARDLAKFGYTF.

This chain uses TRBV5-1 with TRBJ2-4, with TRBD1 matching over 9 bases. V lost 4 bases and J lost 0; bases outside the gene matches: 14. CDR3 length equals 19 residues. Germline V gives CDR1 SGHRS, CDR2 YFSETQ. The CDR3 is CASSLGTGTGNKAKNIQYF. The CDR3 DNA sequence: TGCGCCAGCAGCCTTGGGACAGGGACCGGAAATAAAGCCAAAAACATTCAGTACTTC.

This clone was counted ten times or more. J is TRBJ2-3 and V is TRBV29-1; perhaps TRBD1 as D (6 bases). The CDR3 has 13 residues. The V gene's germline CDR1 is SQVTM and CDR2 ANQGSEA. V lost 6 bases, J lost 6 bases, and 16 bases lay in between. The CDR3 region is CSVEQGFGDTQYF. The CDR3 DNA sequence: TGCAGCGTCGAACAGGGTTTCGGGGATACGCAGTATTTT.

By sample share, this clone is medium-sized. The rearrangement links TRBV6-1 to TRBJ2-1; 9 bases are shared with TRBD2. The germline V gene has CDR1 MNHNS and CDR2 SASEGT. The CDR3 consists of 12 residues. V lost 5 bases, J lost 7 bases, and 0 bases stayed unmatched. The CDR3, as DNA: TGTGCCAGCAGTAGCGGGGGGAATGAGCAGTTCTTC. It translates to CASSSGGNEQFF.

Concerning this clone itself: A read error may produce the germline difference seen at one junction end. The chain recombines TRBV20-1 with TRBJ2-7, with 10 bases that match TRBD2. The CDR3 has 18 amino acids. CDR1 is DFQATT, CDR2 SNEGSKA, per germline (reference sequence). CDR3 bases: TGCATTGCTAGAGAGAACGGGCTAGCGGGAGAAGGACAGCACGAGCAGTACTTC. It specifies CIARENGLAGEGQHEQYF.

The V call is TRBV20-1, the J call TRBJ2-5; D perhaps matches TRBD2 (6 bases). CDR3 length: 13 amino acids. Trimming took 3 bases from V and 2 from J, leaving 10 bases between them. Germline V CDR1 and CDR2: DFQATT, SNEGSKA (reference sequence). Written as DNA, the CDR3 is TGCAGTGCTAGTCCTAGCGTGCAAGAGACCCAGTACTTC. The encoded protein is CSASPSVQETQYF.

CDR3 nucleotide sequence: TGTGCCAGCAGCGTCGAGGGGCTAGCGGTAGAGTCAGATACGCAGTATTTT. Its protein product is CASSVEGLAVESDTQYF. The rearrangement uses TRBV9 and TRBJ2-3; TRBD2 matches at 7 bases. Germline trimming cut 2 bases from V and 4 bases from J; bases unmatched to any gene: 13. This CDR3 has 17 residues. The germline V gene encodes CDR1 SGDLS and CDR2 YYNGEE.

This clone has ten or more counts. The chain is built from TRBV6-2 or TRBV6-3 and TRBJ2-7; D is undetermined. The CDR3 is 14 residues long. Trimming took off 0 bases at V and 3 bases at J, with 9 bases between the two ends. Per the germline V gene, CDR1 is MNHEY and CDR2 is SVGEGT. The CDR3 here is CASSYSSWGYEQYF. In DNA form, the CDR3 reads TGTGCCAGCAGTTACTCGAGCTGGGGCTACGAGCAGTACTTC.